This T cell receptor beta chain was captured in a study of T cells in women clearing cervical HPV infection. General study results and limits: Repertoire richness, not evenness, was significantly elevated in CIN3+ cases versus controls.

Genomic DNA, averaging approximately 1,200 ng per sample, yielded TCR beta CDR3 via immunoSEQ. Assay: immunoSEQ multiplex PCR; the TCRdb copy retains only in-frame clones and omits some. The table counts tens of thousands of clones; more than 9% lies in the top ten. About this clone: Its antigen is still unknown. From the germline J gene comes the end of the CDR3, since the read stops 3 residues before it.

With V trimmed by 3 bases and J by 2 bases, 6 bases remained unmatched. The CDR3 has 16 residues. The V and J genes are TRBV12-3 or TRBV12-4 and TRBJ2-1; TRBD2 aligns across 8 bases. The TCR comes from a woman between 18 and 75 years old with a cervical HPV16 infection that either progressed to CIN3+ or cleared (not recorded which). Material for sequencing was blood buffy coat. The CDR3 reads CASSLQGLGPYNEQFF. CDR3 DNA, as far as it was read: TGTGCCAGCAGTTTGCAGGGACTAGGCCCCTACAATGAG.